Following are 3 T cell receptor beta chains from one sample sequenced in a study of shared clonotypes between healthy human individuals. CD45RO-negative CD8 cells positively selected for CCR7 made up the naive population, which excluded terminally differentiated effector memory CD45RA+ cells. Sequencing was performed with immunoSEQ multiplex PCR; in TCRdb, only in-frame clones are kept and a portion is missing. The table lists some 2 million clones, around 96% of them singletons. The sequenced sample was naive CD8+ T cells sorted from blood. The receptors were sampled from a man aged 18 to 29 in good health.

The rearrangement links TRBV6-1 to TRBJ2-1, with 11 bases aligning to TRBD2. Germline CDR1 is MNHNS and CDR2 is SASEGT. Trimming took 2 bases from V and 7 from J; bases not matched to a gene: 4. This CDR3 has 15 amino acids. CDR3 nucleotides: TGTGCCAGCAGTGAATTAGCGGGGGGGCTAAATGAGCAGTTCTTC. Protein product: CASSELAGGLNEQFF.

The V gene is TRBV5-4, the J gene TRBJ2-2; TRBD2 matches at 12 bases. Per the germline V gene, CDR1 is SGHNT and CDR2 is YYREEE (reference sequence). There are 16 residues in the CDR3. Trimming cost V 4 bases and J 6 bases; bases outside gene matches: 7. The CDR3 protein is CASSQLAGGPPGELFF. The CDR3 DNA sequence: TGTGCCAGCAGCCAGCTAGCGGGGGGGCCTCCCGGGGAGCTGTTTTTT.

The chain combines TRBV2 with TRBJ2-7; TRBD2 might be the D (6 bases). Germline V gives CDR1 SNHLY, CDR2 FYNNEI. The ends were cut back, 6 bases at V and 5 bases at J, with 17 bases in the middle. The CDR3 extends over 14 amino acids. CDR3 protein: CASRMPGAPHEQYF. CDR3 in DNA: TGTGCCAGCAGGATGCCGGGAGCTCCCCACGAGCAGTACTTC.